This T cell receptor beta chain was recorded in a study of monozygotic twins with inflammatory bowel disease. cDNA for TCRalpha and TCRbeta was amplified by nested PCRs of about 15 then 8 to 10 cycles. TCRdb reprocessed the 5' RACE reads, with one entry per CDR3 protein and no DNA. In total, the table holds nearly 450,000 distinct CDR3 sequences. Study-wide findings and caveats: Immunosuppressive treatment differences may have increased patient repertoire variability.

Blood, more than 2 ml, was drawn per donor. Note on this clonotype: The target antigen is unknown.

Germline V lookup: CDR1 SGHRS, CDR2 YFSETQ. The CDR3 is 14 residues long. Specimen: blood. The V call is TRBV5-1, the J call TRBJ1-5; the D gene TCRdb calls, TRBD1, cannot be checked with no DNA. This clonotype was obtained from a human donor with ulcerative colitis or Crohn's disease, or a healthy co-twin of an affected twin (not recorded which). The CDR3 here is CASSLEGGRQPQHF.